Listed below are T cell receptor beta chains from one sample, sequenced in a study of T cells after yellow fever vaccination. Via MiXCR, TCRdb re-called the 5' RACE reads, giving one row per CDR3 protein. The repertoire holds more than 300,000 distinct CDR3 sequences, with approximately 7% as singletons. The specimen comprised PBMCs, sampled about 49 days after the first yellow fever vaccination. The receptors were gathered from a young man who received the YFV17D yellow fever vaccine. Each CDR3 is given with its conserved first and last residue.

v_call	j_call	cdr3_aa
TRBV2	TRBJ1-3	CARRDRGPLFSGNTIYF
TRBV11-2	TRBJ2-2	CASSSGRGFASGTGDLFF
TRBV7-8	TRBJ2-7	CASSGDRAYEQYF
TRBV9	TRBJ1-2	CASSVASETNYGYTF
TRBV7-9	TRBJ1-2	CASSLKNGGGVYTF
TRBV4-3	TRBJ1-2	CASSQDIGRGRDGYTF
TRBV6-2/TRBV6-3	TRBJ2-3	CASSPLETSAYTDTQYF
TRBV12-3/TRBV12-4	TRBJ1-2	CASSLIPDHYGYTF
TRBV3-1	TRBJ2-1	CASTPGTSGTSSYNEQFF
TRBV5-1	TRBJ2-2	CASRTSGRGVSGELFF
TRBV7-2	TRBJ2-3	CASSLERTSSSTDTQYF
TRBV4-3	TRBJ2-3	CASSQDRPDTQYF
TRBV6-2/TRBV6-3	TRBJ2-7	CASSHTYEQYF
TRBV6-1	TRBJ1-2	CASSATGTGAYGYTF
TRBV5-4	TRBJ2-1	CASSPPDRVGYNEQFF
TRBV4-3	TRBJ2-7	CASSQEGQGDRRYF
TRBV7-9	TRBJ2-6	CASIIRLGGANVLTF